The clone carrying this TCR beta chain was counted ten times or more. No antigen is known for it. The data stem from a study of CD8 T cells in ankylosing spondylitis. A single record per CDR3 protein comes from TCRdb applying MiXCR to the 5' RACE reads. The sample has under 250,000 distinct CDR3 sequences; approximately 7.3% are singletons. Study-wide results and caveats: Eight highly homologous variants made up a TCR beta motif, and this motif appeared characteristic of ankylosing spondylitis blood.

The receptor was isolated from a male donor with ankylosing spondylitis. The sequencing input was blood, either unsorted or a sorted T cell fraction (not recorded which).

CDR3: CASSSSGEQFF. DNA of the CDR3: TGTGCCAGCAGTTCTAGTGGTGAGCAGTTCTTC. The V and J genes are TRBV27 and TRBJ2-1, with D uncertain. The CDR3 extends over 11 amino acids. Trimming pared 4 bases from V and 9 bases from J, leaving 7 bases between. Germline CDR1 is MNHEY and CDR2 is SMNVEV (reference sequence).